The entry that follows covers one TCR beta chain sequence. The antigen it recognizes is unknown. No qualities accompany the bases; no much larger clone lies one base away. This record comes from a study of CD8 T cells in Susac syndrome (dated by TCRdb to about 2019). Regarding the research as a whole: Among the Susac syndrome patients who were sequenced, clinically active disease was present in six and clinical remission was observed in fewer than ten. At blood withdrawal, Susac syndrome patients were either therapy-naive, taking corticosteroids (in some cases with IVIg as well), or taking IVIg alone. The study used repertoire sequencing to test whether antigen drove CD8+ T cell activation and differentiation in Susac syndrome. The study compared CD8+ T cell repertoire clonality among roughly 12 healthy donors, about 14 Susac syndrome patients and roughly 16 multiple sclerosis patients. The research as a whole found: The TCR sequencing and HLA analysis was acknowledged to have included a relatively small number of individuals. Looking at Susac-specific public clones, the researchers identified some 15 in the total CD8+ repertoire and roughly 5 in the CD8+ TEMRA repertoire. Clonal expansion was seen in Susac syndrome CD8+ repertoires, peaking in CD8+ TEMRA cells and being greater in clinically active patients than in remitting ones.

RNA was extracted using the RNeasy kit, and about 0.45 to 1 ug of the RNA was reverse transcribed with random hexamers. TCR beta CDR3 regions were amplified with the immunoSEQ multiplex PCR assay covering 54 Vbeta and 13 Jbeta segments. Bias from PCR amplification was corrected by using a synthetic template baseline for primer optimization and for computational correction. The original pipeline was this. Reads were assigned to V, D and J genes according to IMGT and analyzed in immunoSEQ Analyzer, with only productive sequences retained. To calculate clonality, Shannon entropy was normalized by log2 of the number of productive unique sequences and then subtracted from one. For each patient and control, public and private clones were evaluated among the 100 most prevalent clones. Susac-specific clones were defined as absent from healthy and MS cohorts, approximately 1,000 published viral clones and other ImmuneACCESS disease sequences. TCRdb itself trimmed the public reads at Q25 with fastp, ran MiXCR and retained productive beta chains. Rows merge per CDR3 protein into single entries with the most common DNA and genes. The V and J calls, along with clone size, are taken from TCRdb and not from the paper's own processing. The sample includes about 24,000 distinct CDR3 sequences, with about 94% observed a single time. The ten largest make up 0.63% of the sample.

High-throughput TCR beta sequencing profiled peripheral blood CD8+ and CD4+ T cells from healthy donors, Susac syndrome patients and multiple sclerosis patients. Susac syndrome patients met recently defined diagnostic criteria for definite or probable disease. Bulk CD8+ and CD4+ T cells were purified magnetically by negative isolation, whereas CD8+ TEMRA cells were enriched by FACS. Blood was collected in EDTA tubes and processed within 24 hours, with PBMCs isolated through density gradient centrifugation. PBMCs intended for TCR sequencing were frozen in liquid nitrogen and were later thawed in a 37 degrees C water bath. A purity of at least 90% was achieved for sorted or isolated CD4+, CD8+ and CD8+ TEMRA cells. Via the germline V gene, CDR1 is MNHEY and CDR2 SVGAGI. From its cysteine to its phenylalanine, the CDR3 spans 14 amino acids. This entry keeps only the CDR3 DNA: 42 bases, framed from base 1. Deletion took 5 bases off V and 12 bases off J, with a span of 20 bases between the germline ends.

The sample comprised CD8+ T cells from PBMCs. The V and J genes are TRBV6-5 and TRBJ2-1; possibly the D gene is TRBD2, per 7 matching bases. The TCR sequence derives from a human donor with Susac syndrome. The CDR3 amino acid sequence is: CASSNVLGGGGQFF. The sequenced DNA is TGTGCCAGCAGTAACGTCTTAGGGGGGGGAGGGCAGTTCTTC.